This is a list of T cell receptor beta chains from one sample in a study of post-analysis software for immune sequencing data. TCRdb ran MiXCR on the PCR reads and lists one entry per CDR3 protein. In the table there are about 500,000 distinct CDR3 sequences, roughly 45% of which are singletons. Specimen: blood. The source is a girl aged 5-17 years with multiple sclerosis. CDR3s include the opening cysteine and the closing phenylalanine or tryptophan. Each record gives: V gene, clone size, D gene, J gene, CDR3 protein, CDR3 DNA. A D gene is named only where the DNA matches it firmly. Size tells how often a clone was seen (once, few, many) or the class of an expanded clone, and some rows leave it out.

V gene: TRBV5-1
clone size: once
D gene: TRBD2
J gene: TRBJ2-7
CDR3 protein: CASSLEPGTSGRGEQYF
CDR3 DNA: TGCGCCAGCAGCCTAGAACCCGGGACTAGCGGGAGGGGCGAGCAGTACTTC

V gene: TRBV12-3/TRBV12-4
clone size: few
D gene: -
J gene: TRBJ2-1
CDR3 protein: CASSPTSSNEQFF
CDR3 DNA: TGTGCCAGCAGCCCGACCTCTAGCAATGAGCAGTTCTTC

V gene: TRBV7-8
clone size: -
D gene: TRBD2
J gene: TRBJ2-7
CDR3 protein: CASSLDRRTSGSSYEQYF
CDR3 DNA: TGTGCCAGCAGCTTAGATCGCCGGACTAGCGGGAGCTCCTACGAGCAGTACTTC

V gene: TRBV6-1
clone size: -
D gene: -
J gene: TRBJ2-6
CDR3 protein: CASSGMGRRSGANVLTF
CDR3 DNA: TGTGCCAGCAGTGGGATGGGCCGTCGATCTGGGGCCAACGTCCTGACTTTC

V gene: TRBV6-5
clone size: few
D gene: TRBD1
J gene: TRBJ2-7
CDR3 protein: CASSKPGQGYEQYF
CDR3 DNA: TGTGCCAGCAGCAAACCGGGACAGGGATACGAGCAGTACTTC

V gene: TRBV7-6
clone size: few
D gene: TRBD2
J gene: TRBJ2-7
CDR3 protein: CASSSAGTRGDEQYF
CDR3 DNA: TGTGCCAGCAGCTCCGCCGGGACTAGAGGGGACGAGCAGTACTTC

V gene: TRBV27
clone size: -
D gene: TRBD1
J gene: TRBJ1-5
CDR3 protein: CASKVGQGGNQPQHF
CDR3 DNA: TGTGCCAGCAAAGTGGGACAGGGGGGCAATCAGCCCCAGCATTTT

V gene: TRBV6-5
clone size: -
D gene: TRBD1
J gene: TRBJ1-2
CDR3 protein: CASSYSPGQGFYGYTF
CDR3 DNA: TGTGCCAGCAGTTACAGTCCCGGACAGGGATTCTATGGCTACACCTTC

V gene: TRBV24-1
clone size: few
D gene: -
J gene: TRBJ2-1
CDR3 protein: CATSDLNNEQFF
CDR3 DNA: TGTGCCACCAGTGATTTGAACAATGAGCAGTTCTTC

V gene: TRBV25-1
clone size: -
D gene: -
J gene: TRBJ1-1
CDR3 protein: CASSESLNTEAFF
CDR3 DNA: TGTGCCAGCAGTGAATCCTTGAACACTGAAGCTTTCTTT

V gene: TRBV10-2
clone size: -
D gene: TRBD2
J gene: TRBJ2-1
CDR3 protein: CASSGLAGGLGEQFF
CDR3 DNA: TGCGCCAGCAGTGGACTAGCGGGAGGGCTTGGTGAGCAGTTCTTC

V gene: TRBV28
clone size: few
D gene: -
J gene: TRBJ2-3
CDR3 protein: CASTEGSYTDTQYF
CDR3 DNA: TGTGCCAGCACTGAGGGGTCTTACACAGATACGCAGTATTTT

V gene: TRBV7-9
clone size: -
D gene: -
J gene: TRBJ2-1
CDR3 protein: CASSLGFKAVNEQFF
CDR3 DNA: TGTGCCAGCAGCTTAGGATTCAAGGCAGTCAATGAGCAGTTCTTC

V gene: TRBV4-2
clone size: -
D gene: TRBD2
J gene: TRBJ2-7
CDR3 protein: CASSQDLAGGPHEQYF
CDR3 DNA: TGTGCCAGCAGCCAGGACTTAGCGGGAGGGCCTCACGAGCAGTACTTC

V gene: TRBV6-6
clone size: many
D gene: -
J gene: TRBJ2-7
CDR3 protein: CASSSDRTYEQYF
CDR3 DNA: TGTGCCAGCAGTTCGGACCGTACCTACGAGCAGTACTTC

V gene: TRBV6-6
clone size: once
D gene: TRBD1
J gene: TRBJ1-5
CDR3 protein: CASSPPDRDGSNQPQHF
CDR3 DNA: TGTGCCAGCAGTCCGCCTGACAGGGATGGGAGCAATCAGCCCCAGCATTTT

V gene: TRBV24-1
clone size: -
D gene: -
J gene: TRBJ2-5
CDR3 protein: CATSDETRGSGETQYF
CDR3 DNA: TGTGCCACCAGTGACGAGACCAGGGGTTCGGGGGAGACCCAGTACTTC

V gene: TRBV28
clone size: once
D gene: -
J gene: TRBJ2-3
CDR3 protein: CASSLRVDTQYF
CDR3 DNA: TGTGCCAGCAGTTTAAGGGTAGATACGCAGTATTTT

V gene: TRBV6-5
clone size: few
D gene: TRBD1
J gene: TRBJ2-6
CDR3 protein: CASSYSDRDRYSGANVLTF
CDR3 DNA: TGTGCCAGCAGTTACTCAGACAGGGACCGATATTCTGGGGCCAACGTCCTGACTTTC

V gene: TRBV6-5
clone size: few
D gene: -
J gene: TRBJ1-2
CDR3 protein: CASRGTRNYGYTF
CDR3 DNA: TGTGCCAGCAGGGGGACAAGAAACTATGGCTACACCTTC

V gene: TRBV29-1
clone size: -
D gene: -
J gene: TRBJ1-1
CDR3 protein: CSVQGRNTEAFF
CDR3 DNA: TGCAGCGTTCAGGGGCGGAACACTGAAGCTTTCTTT

V gene: TRBV4-1
clone size: few
D gene: -
J gene: TRBJ1-5
CDR3 protein: CASSQVRGGQPQHF
CDR3 DNA: TGCGCCAGCAGCCAAGTAAGAGGAGGGCAGCCCCAGCATTTT

V gene: TRBV2
clone size: -
D gene: TRBD2
J gene: TRBJ2-1
CDR3 protein: CASMKGTSGTGSYNEQFF
CDR3 DNA: TGTGCCAGCATGAAAGGGACTAGCGGGACCGGCTCCTACAATGAGCAGTTCTTC

V gene: TRBV2
clone size: -
D gene: -
J gene: TRBJ2-7
CDR3 protein: CVSSYRDFSYEQYF
CDR3 DNA: TGTGTCAGCAGTTACCGGGACTTCTCCTACGAGCAGTACTTC

V gene: TRBV11-3
clone size: few
D gene: -
J gene: TRBJ2-3
CDR3 protein: CASSFGTGWADTQYF
CDR3 DNA: TGTGCCAGCAGCTTCGGTACAGGGTGGGCAGATACGCAGTATTTT

V gene: TRBV4-3
clone size: -
D gene: TRBD1
J gene: TRBJ1-2
CDR3 protein: CASSQVTGKDGYTF
CDR3 DNA: TGCGCCAGCAGCCAAGTGACAGGGAAGGATGGCTACACCTTC

V gene: TRBV12-5
clone size: once
D gene: TRBD1
J gene: TRBJ2-5
CDR3 protein: CASGFSPSRDSQETQYF
CDR3 DNA: TGTGCTAGTGGTTTTTCTCCCTCACGGGACAGCCAAGAGACCCAGTACTTC

V gene: TRBV7-2
clone size: -
D gene: -
J gene: TRBJ2-1
CDR3 protein: CASSPRWSLNNEQFF
CDR3 DNA: TGTGCCAGCAGCCCCCGATGGAGTCTAAACAATGAGCAGTTCTTC

V gene: TRBV6-6
clone size: -
D gene: -
J gene: TRBJ1-1
CDR3 protein: CASSYSRVASEAFF
CDR3 DNA: TGTGCCAGCAGTTACTCGCGGGTAGCCTCTGAAGCTTTCTTT

V gene: TRBV10-3
clone size: -
D gene: TRBD2
J gene: TRBJ2-7
CDR3 protein: CAISETPGGVVYEQYF
CDR3 DNA: TGTGCCATCAGTGAGACGCCGGGGGGGGTTGTCTACGAGCAGTACTTC

V gene: TRBV6-1
clone size: -
D gene: TRBD2
J gene: TRBJ2-3
CDR3 protein: CASSEVGKRDTDTQYF
CDR3 DNA: TGTGCCAGCAGTGAAGTTGGGAAGCGGGACACAGATACGCAGTATTTT

V gene: TRBV6-5
clone size: -
D gene: -
J gene: TRBJ2-5
CDR3 protein: CASRSPSQGETQYF
CDR3 DNA: TGTGCCAGCAGGTCCCCTTCCCAAGGAGAGACCCAGTACTTC

V gene: TRBV7-8
clone size: -
D gene: -
J gene: TRBJ1-2
CDR3 protein: CASSSLKGRFYGYTF
CDR3 DNA: TGTGCCAGCAGCTCTCTAAAAGGACGGTTCTATGGCTACACCTTC

V gene: TRBV7-9
clone size: -
D gene: -
J gene: TRBJ1-2
CDR3 protein: CASTKEGRNGYTF
CDR3 DNA: TGTGCCAGCACCAAGGAGGGCAGGAATGGCTACACCTTC

V gene: TRBV20-1
clone size: -
D gene: TRBD1
J gene: TRBJ1-2
CDR3 protein: CSARQGIYGYTF
CDR3 DNA: TGCAGTGCCAGACAGGGGATCTATGGCTACACCTTC

V gene: TRBV4-2
clone size: few
D gene: TRBD2
J gene: TRBJ2-1
CDR3 protein: CASSQAGGTSGTEQFF
CDR3 DNA: TGTGCCAGCAGCCAAGCGGGGGGGACTAGCGGGACCGAGCAGTTCTTC

V gene: TRBV6-1
clone size: few
D gene: -
J gene: TRBJ2-6
CDR3 protein: CASSQKRVDPGANVLTF
CDR3 DNA: TGTGCCAGCAGCCAAAAACGGGTAGACCCTGGGGCCAACGTCCTGACTTTC

V gene: TRBV5-1
clone size: few
D gene: -
J gene: TRBJ1-5
CDR3 protein: CASSSDLGQPQHF
CDR3 DNA: TGCGCCAGCAGCTCGGACTTAGGACAGCCCCAGCATTTT

V gene: TRBV6-5
clone size: few
D gene: -
J gene: TRBJ2-7
CDR3 protein: CASSYSTIMYSYEQYF
CDR3 DNA: TGTGCCAGCAGTTACTCGACTATCATGTACTCCTACGAGCAGTACTTC

V gene: TRBV20-1
clone size: once
D gene: -
J gene: TRBJ1-2
CDR3 protein: CSARAAMGFPQYGYTF
CDR3 DNA: TGCAGTGCTAGAGCCGCTATGGGGTTCCCACAGTATGGCTACACCTTC

V gene: TRBV28
clone size: -
D gene: -
J gene: TRBJ1-2
CDR3 protein: CASSSTITNYGYTF
CDR3 DNA: TGTGCCAGCAGTTCGACAATTACTAACTATGGCTACACCTTC

V gene: TRBV29-1
clone size: -
D gene: -
J gene: TRBJ2-7
CDR3 protein: CSVAAKVSYEQYF
CDR3 DNA: TGCAGCGTTGCGGCAAAGGTTTCCTACGAGCAGTACTTC

V gene: TRBV10-2
clone size: few
D gene: -
J gene: TRBJ2-5
CDR3 protein: CASRGSGGETQYF
CDR3 DNA: TGCGCCAGCAGGGGTTCGGGGGGCGAGACCCAGTACTTC

V gene: TRBV5-4
clone size: few
D gene: TRBD2
J gene: TRBJ2-7
CDR3 protein: CASSPPPSGRFHEQYF
CDR3 DNA: TGTGCCAGCAGCCCGCCCCCCAGCGGGAGATTCCACGAGCAGTACTTC

V gene: TRBV11-2
clone size: few
D gene: -
J gene: TRBJ2-5
CDR3 protein: CASSSNIQETQYF
CDR3 DNA: TGTGCCAGCAGCTCGAACATCCAAGAGACCCAGTACTTC

V gene: TRBV7-9
clone size: -
D gene: TRBD1
J gene: TRBJ2-3
CDR3 protein: CASSQGTVLGDTQYF
CDR3 DNA: TGTGCCAGCAGCCAGGGGACAGTACTCGGAGATACGCAGTATTTT

V gene: TRBV4-3
clone size: once
D gene: -
J gene: TRBJ2-7
CDR3 protein: CASSQDWFYEQYF
CDR3 DNA: TGCGCCAGCAGCCAAGACTGGTTCTACGAGCAGTACTTC

V gene: TRBV20-1
clone size: -
D gene: TRBD2
J gene: TRBJ2-1
CDR3 protein: CSARDGLAGANEQFF
CDR3 DNA: TGCAGTGCTAGAGACGGACTAGCGGGAGCTAATGAGCAGTTCTTC

V gene: TRBV9
clone size: few
D gene: TRBD2
J gene: TRBJ2-1
CDR3 protein: CASSVAKEAGVSYNEQFF
CDR3 DNA: TGTGCCAGCAGCGTAGCTAAGGAAGCGGGAGTGTCCTACAATGAGCAGTTCTTC

V gene: TRBV20-1
clone size: -
D gene: -
J gene: TRBJ2-5
CDR3 protein: CSASHPGPRDLQETQYF
CDR3 DNA: TGCAGTGCTAGTCATCCTGGACCTAGGGATCTCCAAGAGACCCAGTACTTC